This T cell receptor beta chain stems from a study of T-cell reconstitution after alpha-beta-depleted transplantation in children. Unique molecular identifiers were used in preparing the TCRbeta library. TCRdb independently ran MiXCR on the PCR reads; one entry per CDR3 protein. The sample carries about 600,000 distinct CDR3 sequences, 10% to 15% recorded once. Findings of the study overall: Recipient T cells and thymic progenitors that survived gave rise to the high TCRbeta diversity observed at day 60 in some patients. Reportedly, roughly two months post-transplant, alpha-beta T cells arose from several hundred expanded graft clones.

This clonotype was seen only a few times. Its antigen is currently unknown. Germline assignment: CDR1 DFQATT and CDR2 SNEGSKA (reference sequence). Trimming at V came to 7 bases and at J to 8 bases, leaving 9 bases not matched to a gene. CDR3 length: 13 amino acids. The sample in question was PBMCs, mostly from graft donor cells, obtained 360 days after TCRalphabeta/CD19-depleted stem cell transplant. This sequence was found in a male patient aged 10 to 17 who had a stem cell transplant for acute myeloid leukemia, so the T cells may come from the graft donor. The chain combines TRBV20-1 with TRBJ2-7; the match to TRBD1 covers 12 bases. The CDR3 sequence: CSVQWDRGLKQYF. In DNA form, the CDR3 reads TGCAGTGTACAGTGGGACAGGGGGCTCAAGCAGTACTTC.